This entry describes one TCR beta chain. Its antigen is as yet unknown. UMI-labeled TRB cDNA libraries were prepared by 5' RACE. TCRdb re-analyzed the 5' RACE reads; it lists each CDR3 protein once, without DNA. This sample lists around 160,000 distinct CDR3 sequences; its ten largest clones have under 0.35%. CD45RO-CCR7+CD27+CD95- defined naive CD8+ T cells. These data come from a study of CXCR3-negative and CXCR3-positive naive CD8 T cells. Study-wide points: Memory, not naive, CXCR3-negative and CXCR3-positive cells differed in TRBV-TRBJ usage. Naive cells that were CXCR3-positive had more hydrophobic TRB CDR3s (compared with CXCR3-negative naive cells).

Sequenced input: naive CXCR3+ CD8+ T cells from blood. The subset is: CD45RO-CCR7+CD27+CD95- naive CD8+ T cells expressing CXCR3 (TNR3+). The TCR sequence derives from a human donor in good health. Some clones in this sample may be carry-over from other donors' samples.

CDR3 residues: CSAFAASSSYEQYF. This chain joins TRBV20-1 and TRBJ2-7. Germline V gene lookup returns CDR1 DFQATT and CDR2 SNEGSKA (reference sequence). The length of the CDR3 is 14 residues.